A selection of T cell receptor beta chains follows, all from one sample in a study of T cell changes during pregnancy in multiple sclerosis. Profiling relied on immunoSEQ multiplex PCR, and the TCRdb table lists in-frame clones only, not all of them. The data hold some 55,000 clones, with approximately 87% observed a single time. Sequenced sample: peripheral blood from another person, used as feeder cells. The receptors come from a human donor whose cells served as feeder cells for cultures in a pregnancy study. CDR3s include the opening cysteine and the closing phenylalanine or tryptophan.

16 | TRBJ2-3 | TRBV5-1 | CASSARGGISTDTQYF
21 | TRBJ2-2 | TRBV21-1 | CASSKSLGYSGGAWYTGELFF
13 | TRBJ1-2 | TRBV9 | CASSVGTVYGYTF
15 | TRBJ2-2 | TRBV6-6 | CASSYGQGGTGELFF
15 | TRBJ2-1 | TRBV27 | CASSSTTDNYNEQFF
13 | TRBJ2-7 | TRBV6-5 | CASRGILAYEQYF
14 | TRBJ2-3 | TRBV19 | CASSIFGGTDTQYF
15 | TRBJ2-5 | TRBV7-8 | CASSLVGQLDETQYF
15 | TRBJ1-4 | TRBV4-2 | CASSQVGTGGEKLFF
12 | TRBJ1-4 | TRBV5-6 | CASSLRGEKLFF
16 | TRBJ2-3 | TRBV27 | CASSPEAGARPDTQYF
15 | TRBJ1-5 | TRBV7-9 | CASSPQGAVNQPQHF
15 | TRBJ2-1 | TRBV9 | CASSGRLAGYNEQFF
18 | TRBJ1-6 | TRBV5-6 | CASSSPTGGLAKNSPLHF
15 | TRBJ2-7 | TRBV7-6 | CASSSGQGLLYEQYF
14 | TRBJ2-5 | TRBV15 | CATSRGQEQETQYF
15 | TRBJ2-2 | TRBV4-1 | CASSHRQGNTGELFF
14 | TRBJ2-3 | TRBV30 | CALRGPAITDTQYF
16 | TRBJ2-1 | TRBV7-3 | CASSPILSGRGDEQFF
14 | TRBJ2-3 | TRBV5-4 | CASRASGSTDTQYF
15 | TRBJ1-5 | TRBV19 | CASTHPGDTNQPQHF
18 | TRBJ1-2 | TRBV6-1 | CASSEGSHAPRGNYGYTF
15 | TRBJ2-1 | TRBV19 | CASSRSTSESDEQFF
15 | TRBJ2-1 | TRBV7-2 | CASSSELSSYNEQFF
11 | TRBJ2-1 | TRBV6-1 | CASSELVWWFF
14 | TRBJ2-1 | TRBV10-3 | CAISEPTRFLGQFF
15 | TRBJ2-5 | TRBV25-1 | CASSGAFRGSETQYF
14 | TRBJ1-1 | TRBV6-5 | CASSPRNPGPEAFF
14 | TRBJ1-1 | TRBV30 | CAWYPGPLNTEAFF
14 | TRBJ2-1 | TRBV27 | CASSLTIGGGEQFF
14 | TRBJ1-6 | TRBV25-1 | CASSDGWAASPLHF
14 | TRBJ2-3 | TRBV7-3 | CASSFGGPTDTQYF
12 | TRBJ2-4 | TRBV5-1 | CASSLAGDIQYF
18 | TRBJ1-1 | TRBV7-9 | CASSLLGSGGLGNTEAFF
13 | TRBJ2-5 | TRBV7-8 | CASSFPPEETQYF
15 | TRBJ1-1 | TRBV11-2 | CASSLRTRMNTEAFF
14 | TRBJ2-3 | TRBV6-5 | CASSAFDSTDTQYF
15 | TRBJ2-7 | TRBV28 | CASSSPGLAAYEQYF
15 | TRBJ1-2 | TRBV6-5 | CASSYEARGVSGYTF
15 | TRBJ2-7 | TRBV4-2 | CASSHPTGSSYEQYF
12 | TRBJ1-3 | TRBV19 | CASRGQGDTIYF
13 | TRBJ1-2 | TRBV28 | CASSLTRGGGYTF
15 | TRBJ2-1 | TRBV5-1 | CASSLAPGGSDEQFF
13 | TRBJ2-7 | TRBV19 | CASTSGVSYEQYF
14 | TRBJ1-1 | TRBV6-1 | CASSWGQMNTEAFF
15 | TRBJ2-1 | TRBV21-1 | CASIGLAGADNEQFF
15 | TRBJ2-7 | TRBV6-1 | CASSEETGNPYEQYF
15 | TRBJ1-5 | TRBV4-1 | CASSQEGSRQGSQHF
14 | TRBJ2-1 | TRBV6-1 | CASTWDRARDEQFF